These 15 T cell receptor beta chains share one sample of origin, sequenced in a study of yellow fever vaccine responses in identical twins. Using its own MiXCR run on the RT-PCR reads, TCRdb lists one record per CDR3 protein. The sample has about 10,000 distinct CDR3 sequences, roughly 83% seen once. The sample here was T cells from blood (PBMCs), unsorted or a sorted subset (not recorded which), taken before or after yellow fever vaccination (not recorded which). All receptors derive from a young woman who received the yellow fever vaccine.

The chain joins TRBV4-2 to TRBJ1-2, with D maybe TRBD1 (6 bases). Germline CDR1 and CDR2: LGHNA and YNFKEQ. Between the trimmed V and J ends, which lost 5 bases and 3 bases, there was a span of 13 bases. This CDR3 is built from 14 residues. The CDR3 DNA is TGTGCCAGCAGCAGGGAGACAGGTTACTATGGCTACACCTTC. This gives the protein CASSRETGYYGYTF.

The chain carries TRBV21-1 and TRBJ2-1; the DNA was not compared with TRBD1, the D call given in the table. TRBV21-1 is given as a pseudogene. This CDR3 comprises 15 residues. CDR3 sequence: CASSIRQGGYNEQFF. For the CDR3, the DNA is TGTGCCAGCAGCATCCGACAGGGAGGCTACAATGAGCAGTTCTTC.

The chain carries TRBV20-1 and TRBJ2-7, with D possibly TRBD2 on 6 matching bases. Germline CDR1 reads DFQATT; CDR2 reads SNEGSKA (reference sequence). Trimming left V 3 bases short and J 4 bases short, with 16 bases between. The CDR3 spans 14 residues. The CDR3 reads CSASPQEGVYEQYF. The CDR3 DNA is TGCAGTGCTAGCCCCCAGGAGGGAGTATACGAGCAGTACTTC.

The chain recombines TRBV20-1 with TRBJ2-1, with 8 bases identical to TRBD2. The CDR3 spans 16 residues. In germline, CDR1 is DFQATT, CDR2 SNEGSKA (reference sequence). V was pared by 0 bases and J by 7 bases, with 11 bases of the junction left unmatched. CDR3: CSAREPAGAVLNEQFF. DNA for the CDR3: TGCAGTGCTAGAGAACCAGCGGGAGCTGTACTGAATGAGCAGTTCTTC.

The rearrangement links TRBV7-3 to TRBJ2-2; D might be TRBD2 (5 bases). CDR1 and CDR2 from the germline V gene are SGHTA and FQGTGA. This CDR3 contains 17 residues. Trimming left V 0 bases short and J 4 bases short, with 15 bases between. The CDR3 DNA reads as TGTGCCAGCAGCTTAACTTTCCAAGGAGGTAGCACCGGGGAGCTGTTTTTT. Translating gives CASSLTFQGGSTGELFF.

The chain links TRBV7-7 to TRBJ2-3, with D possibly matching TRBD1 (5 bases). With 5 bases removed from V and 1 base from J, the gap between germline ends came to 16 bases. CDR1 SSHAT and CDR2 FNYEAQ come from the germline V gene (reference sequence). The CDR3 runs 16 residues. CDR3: CASSPGLGRGTDTQYF. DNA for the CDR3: TGTGCCAGCAGCCCTGGTTTGGGGCGCGGCACAGATACGCAGTATTTT.

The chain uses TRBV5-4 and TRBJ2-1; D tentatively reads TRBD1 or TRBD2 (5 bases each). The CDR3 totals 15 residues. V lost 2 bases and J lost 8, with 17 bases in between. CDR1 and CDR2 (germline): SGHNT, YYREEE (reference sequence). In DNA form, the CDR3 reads TGTGCCAGCAGCTTTTGGGGGAACGGCGGCGATGAGCAGTTCTTC. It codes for CASSFWGNGGDEQFF.

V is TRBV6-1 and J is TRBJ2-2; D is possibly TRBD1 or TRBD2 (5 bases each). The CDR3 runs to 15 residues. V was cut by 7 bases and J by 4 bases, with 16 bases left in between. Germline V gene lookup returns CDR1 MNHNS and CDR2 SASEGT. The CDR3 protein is CASTYGTGSTGELFF. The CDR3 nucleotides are TGTGCCAGCACCTACGGGACGGGGAGCACCGGGGAGCTGTTTTTT.

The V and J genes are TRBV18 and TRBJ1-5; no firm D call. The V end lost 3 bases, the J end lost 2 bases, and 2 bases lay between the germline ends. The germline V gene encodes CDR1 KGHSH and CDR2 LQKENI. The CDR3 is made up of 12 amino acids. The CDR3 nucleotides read TGTGCCAGCTCACCGGGCAATCAGCCCCAGCATTTT. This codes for CASSPGNQPQHF.

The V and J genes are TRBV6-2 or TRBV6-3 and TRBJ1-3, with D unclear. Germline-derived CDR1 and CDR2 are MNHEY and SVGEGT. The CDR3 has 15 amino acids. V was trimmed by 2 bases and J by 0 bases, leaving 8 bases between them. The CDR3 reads CASSYGSTSGNTIYF. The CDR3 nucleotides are TGTGCCAGCAGTTACGGGTCGACCTCTGGAAACACCATATATTTT.

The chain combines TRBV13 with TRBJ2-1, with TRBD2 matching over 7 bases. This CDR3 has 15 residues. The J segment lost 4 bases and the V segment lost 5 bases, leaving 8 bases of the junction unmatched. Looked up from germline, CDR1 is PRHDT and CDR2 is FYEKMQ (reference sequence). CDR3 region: CASSPGTTQYNEQFF. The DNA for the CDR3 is TGTGCCAGCAGCCCCGGGACTACTCAATACAATGAGCAGTTCTTC.

CDR3 in amino acids: CASRPGLADYNEQFF. DNA of the CDR3: TGCGCCAGCAGACCCGGACTAGCGGATTACAATGAGCAGTTCTTC. The J gene is TRBJ2-1, the V gene TRBV4-3, with 10 bases fitting TRBD2. The germline CDR1 and CDR2 sequences are LGHNA and YSLEER. This CDR3 is built from 15 residues. J lost 4 bases, V lost 6 bases, and 6 bases had no gene match.

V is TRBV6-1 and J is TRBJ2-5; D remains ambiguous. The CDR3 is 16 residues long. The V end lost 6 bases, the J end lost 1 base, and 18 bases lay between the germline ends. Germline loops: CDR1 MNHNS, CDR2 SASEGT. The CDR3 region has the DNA TGTGCCAGCAGCCGACGTGGTTCGGCATTCCAAGAGACCCAGTACTTC. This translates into CASSRRGSAFQETQYF.

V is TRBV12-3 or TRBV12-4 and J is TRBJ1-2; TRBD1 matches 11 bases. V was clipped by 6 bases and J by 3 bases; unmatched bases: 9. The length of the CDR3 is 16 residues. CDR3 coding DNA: TGTGCCAGCAGACCATCTCGGACAGGGGGCCACTATGGCTACACCTTC. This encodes CASRPSRTGGHYGYTF.

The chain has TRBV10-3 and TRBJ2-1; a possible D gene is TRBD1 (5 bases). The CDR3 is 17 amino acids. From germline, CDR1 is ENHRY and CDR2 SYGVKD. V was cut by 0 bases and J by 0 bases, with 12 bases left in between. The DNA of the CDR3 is TGTGCCATCAGTGAGTCCCAGGGCCCCGGCTCCTACAATGAGCAGTTCTTC. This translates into CAISESQGPGSYNEQFF.